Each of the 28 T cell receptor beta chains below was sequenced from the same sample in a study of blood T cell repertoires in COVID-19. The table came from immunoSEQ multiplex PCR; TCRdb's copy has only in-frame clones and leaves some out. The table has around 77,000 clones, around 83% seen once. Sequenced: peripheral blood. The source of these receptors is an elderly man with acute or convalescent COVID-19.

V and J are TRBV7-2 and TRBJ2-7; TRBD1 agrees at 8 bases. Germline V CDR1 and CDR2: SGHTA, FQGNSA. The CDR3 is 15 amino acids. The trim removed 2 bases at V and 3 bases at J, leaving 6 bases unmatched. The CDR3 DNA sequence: TGTGCCAGCAGCTTATTACAGGGGGATTTCTACGAGCAGTACTTC. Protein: CASSLLQGDFYEQYF.

CDR3 amino acids: CASSPADRQETQYF. The DNA of the CDR3 is TGTGCCAGCAGCCCGGCGGACAGACAAGAGACCCAGTACTTC. This chain joins TRBV7-9 and TRBJ2-5; D may be TRBD1 (6 bases). The CDR3 contains 14 residues. The V gene lost 5 bases and the J gene lost 2 bases, with 12 bases spanning the gap. Germline CDR1 and CDR2: SEHNR and FQNEAQ (reference sequence).

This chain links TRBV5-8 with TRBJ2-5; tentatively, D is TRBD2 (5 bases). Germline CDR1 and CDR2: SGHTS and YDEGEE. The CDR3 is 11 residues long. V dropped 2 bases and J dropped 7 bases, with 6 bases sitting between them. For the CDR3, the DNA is TGTGCCAGCAGCTTAGAGGGGACCCAGTACTTC. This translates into CASSLEGTQYF.

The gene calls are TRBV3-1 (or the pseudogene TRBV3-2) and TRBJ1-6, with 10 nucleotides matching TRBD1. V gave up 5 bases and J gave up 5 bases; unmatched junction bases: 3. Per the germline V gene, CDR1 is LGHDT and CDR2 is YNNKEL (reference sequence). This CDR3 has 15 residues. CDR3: CASSYGTGDNSPLHF. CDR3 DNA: TGTGCCAGCAGCTACGGGACAGGGGATAATTCACCCCTCCACTTT.

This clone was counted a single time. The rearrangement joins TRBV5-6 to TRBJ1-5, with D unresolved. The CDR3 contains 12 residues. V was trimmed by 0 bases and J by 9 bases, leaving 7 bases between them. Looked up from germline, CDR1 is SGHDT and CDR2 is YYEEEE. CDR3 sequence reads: CASSLAGGPQHF. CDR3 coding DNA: TGTGCCAGCAGCTTGGCTGGAGGGCCCCAGCATTTT.

The CDR3 DNA follows: TGCAGCGTTGGGTGGAGCGTAGATACGCAGTATTTT. Translated, it gives CSVGWSVDTQYF. V and J are TRBV29-1 and TRBJ2-3; D unclear. CDR1 is SQVTM and CDR2 is ANQGSEA in the germline V gene. The ends were cut back, 4 bases at V and 5 bases at J, with 10 bases in the middle. The CDR3 contains 12 residues.

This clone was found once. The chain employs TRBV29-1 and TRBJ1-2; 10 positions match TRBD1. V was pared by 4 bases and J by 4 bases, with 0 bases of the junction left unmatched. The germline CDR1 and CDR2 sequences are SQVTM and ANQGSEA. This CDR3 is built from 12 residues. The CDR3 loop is CSVGTGGYGYTF. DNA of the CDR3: TGCAGCGTTGGGACAGGGGGCTATGGCTACACCTTC.

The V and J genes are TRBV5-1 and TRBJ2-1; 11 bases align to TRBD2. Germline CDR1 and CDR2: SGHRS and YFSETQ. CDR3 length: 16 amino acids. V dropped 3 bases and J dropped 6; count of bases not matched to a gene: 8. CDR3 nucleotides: TGCGCCAGCAGCTGGGAACTAGCGGGAGAGGTCAATGAGCAGTTCTTC. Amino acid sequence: CASSWELAGEVNEQFF.

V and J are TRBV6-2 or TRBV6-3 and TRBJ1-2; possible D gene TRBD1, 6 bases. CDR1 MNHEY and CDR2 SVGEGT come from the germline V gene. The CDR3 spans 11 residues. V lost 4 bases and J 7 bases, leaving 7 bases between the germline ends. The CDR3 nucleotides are TGTGCCAGCAGTTGGGACACTGGCTACACCTTC. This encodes CASSWDTGYTF.

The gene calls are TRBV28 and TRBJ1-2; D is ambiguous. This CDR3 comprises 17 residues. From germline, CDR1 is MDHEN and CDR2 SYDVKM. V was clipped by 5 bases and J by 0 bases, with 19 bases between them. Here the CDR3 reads CASSPIGSPPTNYGYTF. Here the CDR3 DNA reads TGTGCCAGCAGTCCCATCGGGTCGCCCCCCACTAACTATGGCTACACCTTC.

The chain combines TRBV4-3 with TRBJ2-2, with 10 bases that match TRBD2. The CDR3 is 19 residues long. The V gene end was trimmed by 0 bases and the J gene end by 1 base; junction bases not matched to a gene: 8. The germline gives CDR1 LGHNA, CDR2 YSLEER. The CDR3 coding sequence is TGCGCCAGCAGCCAAGAATCCCCACTAGCGGGGAAGAACACCGGGGAGCTGTTTTTT. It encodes CASSQESPLAGKNTGELFF.

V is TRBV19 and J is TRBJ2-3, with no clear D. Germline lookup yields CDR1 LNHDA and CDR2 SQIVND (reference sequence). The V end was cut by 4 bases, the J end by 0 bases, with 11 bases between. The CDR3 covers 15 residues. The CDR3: CASSSAPTSTDTQYF. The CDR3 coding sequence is TGTGCCAGTAGTAGCGCGCCTACTAGCACAGATACGCAGTATTTT.

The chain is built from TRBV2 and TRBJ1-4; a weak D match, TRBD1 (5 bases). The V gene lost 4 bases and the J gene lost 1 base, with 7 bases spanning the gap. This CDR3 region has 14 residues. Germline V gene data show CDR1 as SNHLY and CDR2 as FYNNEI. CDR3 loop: CASSGTLTNEKLFF. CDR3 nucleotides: TGTGCCAGCAGTGGGACACTAACTAATGAAAAACTGTTTTTT.

CDR3 sequence reads: CASSQTSGGSYEQYF. The CDR3 nucleotides are TGTGCCAGCAGCCAAACTAGCGGAGGCTCCTACGAGCAGTACTTC. This chain links TRBV7-2 with TRBJ2-7; 8 bases fit TRBD2. There are 15 residues in the CDR3. Germline CDR1 reads SGHTA; CDR2 reads FQGNSA. J gave up 0 bases and V 5 bases, and 6 bases lay outside the gene matches.

The CDR3 sequence: CASSYFATGVHEQYF. The CDR3 DNA is TGTGCCAGCAGTTATTTCGCGACAGGGGTCCACGAGCAGTACTTC. This chain uses TRBV6-5 with TRBJ2-7, with TRBD1 matching 8 bases. This CDR3 has 15 residues. J lost 5 bases, V lost 3 bases, and 9 bases had no gene match. Germline V gene sequence: CDR1 MNHEY, CDR2 SVGAGI.

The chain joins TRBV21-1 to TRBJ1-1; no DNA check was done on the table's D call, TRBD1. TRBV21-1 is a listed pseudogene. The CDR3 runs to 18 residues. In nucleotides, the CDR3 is TGTGCCAGCAGCAAAGCGCTTACCGGGACAGGGGTGGGCACTGAAGCTTTCTTT. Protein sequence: CASSKALTGTGVGTEAFF.

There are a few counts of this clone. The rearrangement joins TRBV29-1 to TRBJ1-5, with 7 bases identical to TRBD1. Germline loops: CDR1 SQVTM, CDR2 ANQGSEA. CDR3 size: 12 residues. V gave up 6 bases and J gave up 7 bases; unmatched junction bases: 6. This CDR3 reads CSVGQAFQPQHF. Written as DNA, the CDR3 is TGCAGCGTAGGACAGGCGTTCCAGCCCCAGCATTTT. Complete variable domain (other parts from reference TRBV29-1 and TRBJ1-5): SAVISQKPSRDICQRGTSLTIQCQVDSQVTMMFWYRQQPGQSLTLIATANQGSEATYESGFVIDKFPISRPNLTFSTLTVSNMSPEDSSIYLCSVGQAFQPQHFGDGTRLSIL.

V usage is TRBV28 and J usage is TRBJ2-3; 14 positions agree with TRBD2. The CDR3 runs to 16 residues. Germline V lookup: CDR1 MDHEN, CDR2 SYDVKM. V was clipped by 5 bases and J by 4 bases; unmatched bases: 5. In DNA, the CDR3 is TGTGCCAGCAGTCCTGGACTAGCGGGAGGTGCAGATACGCAGTATTTT. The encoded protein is CASSPGLAGGADTQYF.

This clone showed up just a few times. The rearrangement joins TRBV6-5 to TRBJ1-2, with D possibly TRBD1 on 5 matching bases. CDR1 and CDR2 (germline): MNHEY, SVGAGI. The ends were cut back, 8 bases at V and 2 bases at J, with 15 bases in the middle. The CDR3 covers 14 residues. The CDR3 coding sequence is TGTGCCAGCCTCCCTCCCGGGGGAAACTATGGCTACACCTTC. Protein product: CASLPPGGNYGYTF.

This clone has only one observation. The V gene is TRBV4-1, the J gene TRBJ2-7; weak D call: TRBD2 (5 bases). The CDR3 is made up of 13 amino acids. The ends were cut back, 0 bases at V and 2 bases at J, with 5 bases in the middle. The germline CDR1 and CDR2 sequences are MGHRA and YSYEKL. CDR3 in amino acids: CASSQEGAYEQYF. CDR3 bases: TGCGCCAGCAGCCAAGAGGGAGCCTACGAGCAGTACTTC.

The CDR3 region has the DNA TGCGCCAGCAGCCACACGGGACAGACCAACTACGAGCAGTACTTC. Its protein is CASSHTGQTNYEQYF. V gene TRBV4-1 combines with J gene TRBJ2-7, with 7 bases identical to TRBD1. This CDR3 has 15 residues. V lost 3 bases and J lost 3; bases outside the gene matches: 8. Germline V CDR1 and CDR2: MGHRA, YSYEKL.

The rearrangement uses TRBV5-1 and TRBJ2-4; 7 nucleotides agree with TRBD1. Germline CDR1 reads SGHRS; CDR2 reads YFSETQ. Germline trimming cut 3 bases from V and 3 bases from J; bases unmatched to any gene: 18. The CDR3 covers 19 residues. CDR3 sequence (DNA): TGCGCCAGCAGCTCAGGGTCTGGGTTGGGACAGCTACTCAAAAACATTCAGTACTTC. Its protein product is CASSSGSGLGQLLKNIQYF.

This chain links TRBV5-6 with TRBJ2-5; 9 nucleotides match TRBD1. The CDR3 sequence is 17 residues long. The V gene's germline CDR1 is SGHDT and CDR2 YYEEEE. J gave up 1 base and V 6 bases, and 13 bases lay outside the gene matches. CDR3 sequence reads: CASNFPGQGGGQETQYF. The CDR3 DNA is TGTGCCAGCAACTTCCCGGGACAGGGAGGGGGCCAAGAGACCCAGTACTTC.

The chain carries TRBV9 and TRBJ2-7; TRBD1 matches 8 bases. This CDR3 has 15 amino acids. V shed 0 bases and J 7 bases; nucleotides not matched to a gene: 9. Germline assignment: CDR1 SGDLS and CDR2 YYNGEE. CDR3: CASSVDEDRVYEQYF. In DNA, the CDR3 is TGTGCCAGCAGCGTAGACGAGGACAGGGTGTATGAGCAGTACTTC.

As DNA, the CDR3 is TGTGCCAGCAGTGATCCAGGACAGGGGGCAATCTATAGCAATCAGCCCCAGCATTTT. Translating it yields CASSDPGQGAIYSNQPQHF. The V gene is TRBV6-4, the J gene TRBJ1-5; TRBD1 agrees at 11 bases. Unmatched junction bases numbered 10, after V lost 3 bases and J lost 0 bases. The CDR3 spans 19 residues. Germline V gene sequence: CDR1 MRHNA, CDR2 SNTAGT.

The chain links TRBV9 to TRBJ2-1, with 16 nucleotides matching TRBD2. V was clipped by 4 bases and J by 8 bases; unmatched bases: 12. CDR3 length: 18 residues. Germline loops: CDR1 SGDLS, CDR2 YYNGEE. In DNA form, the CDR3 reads TGTGCCAGCAGCCCCACGGTGGGGACTAGCGGGGGGGCCGATGAGCAGTTCTTC. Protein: CASSPTVGTSGGADEQFF.

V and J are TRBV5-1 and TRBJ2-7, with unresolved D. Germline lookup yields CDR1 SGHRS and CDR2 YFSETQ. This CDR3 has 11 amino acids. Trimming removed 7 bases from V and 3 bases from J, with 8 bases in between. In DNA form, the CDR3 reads TGCGCCAGCCCCCCCAACTACGAGCAGTACTTC. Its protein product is CASPPNYEQYF.

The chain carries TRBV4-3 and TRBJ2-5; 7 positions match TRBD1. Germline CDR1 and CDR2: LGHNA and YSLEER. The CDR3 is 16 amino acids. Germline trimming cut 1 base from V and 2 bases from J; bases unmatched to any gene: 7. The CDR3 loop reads CASSQGAGGGQETQYF. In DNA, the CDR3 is TGCGCCAGCAGCCAAGGGGCAGGGGGTGGTCAAGAGACCCAGTACTTC.